This T cell receptor (beta chain) stems from a study of cytomegalovirus exposure and HLA in healthy donors (dated by TCRdb to 2016 to 2017). About the study as a whole: According to a later analysis, one platform produced both the 100 to 150 validation repertoires and the roughly 650 repertoires of the first cohort. The study aimed to test whether signatures of past pathogen exposure could be identified by cataloging public T cell receptors. A separate validation cohort of approximately 130 different subjects was used in addition to the roughly 640-subject first cohort. The study combined high-throughput TCR immunosequencing, statistical association of individual TCRs with disease status, and machine learning to predict cytomegalovirus infection status. Findings and caveats that apply to the study as a whole: The study listed 150 to 200 TCR beta chains as associated with cytomegalovirus. Subsequent analysis determined that TCRs grouped into clusters in the first cohort also showed a tendency toward co-occurrence across the 90 to 150 validation repertoires, and 94% of cluster scores exceeded 0. It was suggested by the authors that the approach could potentially be generalized to other disease states and immunological phenotypes. The validation cohort had no HLA typing available for a later analysis, so co-occurrence within that cohort was assessed over all 120 or so repertoires. In both the original and validation cohorts, the classifier was reported to diagnose cytomegalovirus status with high specificity and sensitivity. Across donors, most TCR sequences were observed very rarely, whereas some public TCRs were present in many individuals. Three of the identified cytomegalovirus-associated TCR beta chains were confirmed in vitro to be specific for cytomegalovirus antigens.

In the germline V gene, CDR1 corresponds to MDHEN and CDR2 to SYDVKM. The junction shows trimming of 7 bases on V and 3 bases on J, and the gene matches do not reach 9 bases of it. From the cysteine through the phenylalanine, the CDR3 covers 15 amino acids. The kept DNA is CDR3 alone, 45 bases in frame from the first base. The library relied on the immunoSEQ multiplex PCR assay. For the original study's pipeline: A statistical classification framework was built to diagnose cytomegalovirus status from the catalog of TCR beta chain sequences. As stored in TCRdb, this immuneACCESS dataset retains in-frame rearrangements with V and J assigned. A fraction of the clones does not appear; measured against another copy, unresolved V genes explain less than half of the discrepancy, and the remainder lacks a known reason. The DNA was the basis for D and trimming; V, J and clone size are from that table. This sample comprises hundreds of thousands of clones, 75% to 90% of them detected only once. The ten largest clones add up to roughly 0.8% of the sample.

Of note for this clone: This receptor's antigen is unknown. Per-base qualities were not stored, and no clone one base away is much larger.

Separate from the approximately 700-subject first cohort, the validation cohort of roughly 120 subjects was the group to which the donors belonged. The specimen sequenced was PBMCs. The TCR comes from a woman under 30 in good health and CMV-seronegative. Rearrangement joined TRBV28 to TRBJ1-5; the junction holds 7 bases that match TRBD1. The nucleotide sequence reads TGTGCCAGCAACCCAGGGGGGACATACAATCAGCCCCAGCATTTT. Its amino acids are CASNPGGTYNQPQHF.